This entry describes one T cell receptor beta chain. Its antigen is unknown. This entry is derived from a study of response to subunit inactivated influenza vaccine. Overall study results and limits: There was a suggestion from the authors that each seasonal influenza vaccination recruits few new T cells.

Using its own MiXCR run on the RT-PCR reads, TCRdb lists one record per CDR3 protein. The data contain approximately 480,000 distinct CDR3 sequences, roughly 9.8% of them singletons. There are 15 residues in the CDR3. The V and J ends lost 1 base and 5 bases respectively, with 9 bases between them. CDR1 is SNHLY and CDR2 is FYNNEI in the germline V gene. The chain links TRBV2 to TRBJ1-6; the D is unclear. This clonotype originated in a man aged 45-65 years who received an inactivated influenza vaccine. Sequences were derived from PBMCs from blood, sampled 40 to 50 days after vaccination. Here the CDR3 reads CASSEERANNSPLHF. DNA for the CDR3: TGTGCCAGCAGTGAAGAGAGGGCCAATAATTCACCCCTCCACTTT.